The 27 T cell receptor beta chains reported below all come from one sample, sequenced in a study of CD8+CD57+ T cells in acquired aplastic anemia. For sequencing, patients were chosen who had shown expansion of CD8+CD57+ cells by flow cytometry. Researchers used genomic DNA as the template to profile TCR beta VDJ and CDR3. TCRdb fed the reads into MiXCR, producing one record per CDR3 protein. The data contain fewer than 250,000 distinct CDR3 sequences, approximately 45% of them seen just once; the ten biggest clones take up approximately 7.8%. What was sequenced was sorted CD4+, CD8+, or CD8+CD57+ T cells (not recorded which) from PBMCs. The receptor source for this set is a human donor with aplastic anemia.

This clonotype has a handful of counts. The J gene is TRBJ2-1, the V gene TRBV7-6, with 9 bases identical to TRBD2. The germline gives CDR1 SGHVS, CDR2 FNYEAQ. The CDR3 extends over 16 amino acids. Trimming at V came to 5 bases and at J to 1 base, leaving 6 bases not matched to a gene. Here the CDR3 DNA reads TGTGCCAGCAGCCCCTTAGCGGGGGAATCCTACAATGAGCAGTTCTTC. This translates into CASSPLAGESYNEQFF.

The rearrangement uses TRBV12-3 or TRBV12-4 and TRBJ2-7; unclear D gene. CDR3 length equals 13 residues. Trimming stripped 0 bases from V and 2 bases from J, with 5 bases between. This CDR3 is CASSLATAYEQYF. The DNA for the CDR3 is TGTGCCAGCAGTTTAGCGACTGCCTACGAGCAGTACTTC.

This chain uses TRBV4-2 with TRBJ1-2; D is possibly TRBD1 (5 bases). This CDR3 has 15 amino acids. V was trimmed by 5 bases and J by 8 bases, leaving 21 bases between them. CDR1 and CDR2 from the germline V gene are LGHNA and YNFKEQ. CDR3 in amino acids: CASSLIGDDPGGYTF. The CDR3 bases are TGTGCCAGCAGCTTAATCGGGGACGACCCCGGGGGCTACACCTTC.

This clonotype was recorded at least ten times. The chain joins TRBV14 to TRBJ2-1, with 8 bases matching TRBD2. Germline V lookup: CDR1 SGHDN, CDR2 FVKESK. This CDR3 is built from 16 residues. The J segment lost 7 bases and the V segment lost 0 bases, leaving 8 bases of the junction unmatched. Here the CDR3 DNA reads TGTGCCAGCAGCCAAGAAGGACGGGGGGGCCTTAATGAGCAGTTCTTC. This codes for CASSQEGRGGLNEQFF.

The chain joins TRBV5-6 to TRBJ2-7; the D is unclear. Trimming removed 4 bases from V and 7 bases from J, with 15 bases in between. CDR3 size: 13 residues. Germline-derived CDR1 and CDR2 are SGHDT and YYEEEE. The CDR3 is CASSLPSLGEQYF. In DNA, the CDR3 is TGTGCCAGCAGCCTCCCCTCTTTGGGGGAGCAGTACTTC.

This clonotype appeared many times. This chain links TRBV5-1 with TRBJ1-2, with a tentative D call TRBD1 (6 bases). Trimming removed 1 base at V and 6 bases at J, with 10 bases between. CDR1 and CDR2 (germline): SGHRS, YFSETQ. The CDR3 sequence is 13 residues long. The CDR3 nucleotides are TGCGCCAGCAGCTTGCTGGGGGGCGATGGCTACACCTTC. Its translation is CASSLLGGDGYTF. The full variable domain, with the rest looked up from reference TRBV5-1 and TRBJ1-2, is KAGVTQTPRYLIKTRGQQVTLSCSPISGHRSVSWYQQTPGQGLQFLFEYFSETQRNKGNFPGRFSGRQFSNSRSEMNVSTLELGDSALYLCASSLLGGDGYTFGSGTRLTVV.

This clonotype was counted many times. The genes are TRBV5-5 and TRBJ2-1; 8 nucleotides line up with TRBD1. Trimming cost V 6 bases and J 12 bases; bases outside gene matches: 5. Germline CDR1 reads SGHKS; CDR2 reads YYEKEE (reference sequence). The CDR3 runs 11 residues. In nucleotides, the CDR3 is TGTGCCAGCACCCTCGGACAGGGGCAGTTCTTC. Translated, it gives CASTLGQGQFF.

This chain connects TRBV20-1 to TRBJ1-6; TRBD1 matches at 7 bases. Trimming at V came to 6 bases and at J to 5 bases, leaving 7 bases not matched to a gene. The germline CDR1 and CDR2 sequences are DFQATT and SNEGSKA (reference sequence). This CDR3 contains 14 residues. CDR3 sequence (DNA): TGCAGTGCAAGACGGGACAGTAATAATTCACCCCTCCACTTT. Translating gives CSARRDSNNSPLHF.

This clonotype is a singleton in its sample. A much larger clone lies a single base off, so this may be a read error. V and J are TRBV7-9 and TRBJ2-7, with D uncertain. CDR1 and CDR2 (germline): SEHNR, FQNEAQ (reference sequence). The CDR3 sequence is 13 residues long. DNA for the CDR3: TGTGCCAGCAGTTTGTACAGTTCCTACGAGCGGTACTTC. Protein product: CASSLYSSYERYF.

This sequence joins TRBV6-2 or TRBV6-3 and TRBJ1-4; unclear D gene. V was trimmed by 1 base and J by 7 bases, leaving 10 bases between them. The germline gives CDR1 MNHEY, CDR2 SVGEGT. This CDR3 contains 14 residues. DNA of the CDR3: TGTGCCAGCAGTTACTTTGAAAGGGCTGAAAAACTGTTTTTT. Protein product: CASSYFERAEKLFF.

The rearrangement links TRBV7-6 to TRBJ1-5; TRBD1 might be the D (5 bases). V dropped 5 bases and J dropped 5 bases, with 10 bases sitting between them. The germline CDR1 and CDR2 sequences are SGHVS and FNYEAQ. The CDR3 is made up of 13 amino acids. This chain's CDR3 is CASSLGAYQPQHF. The CDR3 DNA follows: TGTGCCAGCAGCCTTGGGGCGTATCAGCCCCAGCATTTT.

CDR3 in DNA: TGTGCCATCAGAGCGGACGGGGAGAGTCAGCCCCAGCATTTT. Amino acids: CAIRADGESQPQHF. The chain joins TRBV10-3 to TRBJ1-5; no clear D. V lost 6 bases, J lost 6 bases, and 15 bases lay in between. In germline, CDR1 is ENHRY, CDR2 SYGVKD. The CDR3 totals 14 residues.

The chain links TRBV6-1 to TRBJ1-4; the D gene is possibly TRBD1 (5 bases). Germline lookup yields CDR1 MNHNS and CDR2 SASEGT. This CDR3 has 15 amino acids. The V and J ends lost 5 bases and 8 bases respectively, with 18 bases between them. CDR3 loop: CASSPGRGLEEKLFF. CDR3 DNA: TGTGCCAGCAGTCCGGGACGGGGGTTAGAGGAAAAACTGTTTTTT.

The V and J genes are TRBV7-3 and TRBJ1-6; D remains ambiguous. Germline loops: CDR1 SGHTA, CDR2 FQGTGA. The germline V and J ends were trimmed by 2 bases and 2 bases, with 4 bases remaining between them. This CDR3 comprises 14 residues. CDR3 in amino acids: CASSLGTYNSPLHF. The CDR3 nucleotides read TGTGCCAGCAGCTTAGGGACCTATAATTCACCCCTCCACTTT.

This clonotype was observed a few times. The V gene is TRBV13, the J gene TRBJ1-1, with 7 bases matching TRBD1. Trimming at V came to 5 bases and at J to 1 base, leaving 7 bases not matched to a gene. This CDR3 contains 15 residues. Germline-derived CDR1 and CDR2 are PRHDT and FYEKMQ (reference sequence). CDR3 amino acids: CASSDVQGENTEAFF. The CDR3 nucleotides are TGTGCCAGCAGCGACGTCCAGGGGGAGAACACTGAAGCTTTCTTT.

This clonotype has a single count. V is TRBV19 and J is TRBJ1-6, with a possible D match to TRBD1 (6 bases). The CDR3 is 13 residues long. Germline V CDR1 and CDR2: LNHDA, SQIVND (reference sequence). V shed 5 bases and J shed 10 bases, with 12 bases lying between them. The CDR3 sequence is CASSPRRGSPLHF. DNA of the CDR3: TGTGCCAGTAGTCCCAGGAGGGGGTCACCCCTCCACTTT.

There are a few counts of this clonotype. A much larger clone is a single base away; this may be a read error. The chain employs TRBV19 and TRBJ1-5, with unresolved D. In germline, CDR1 is LNHDA, CDR2 SQIVND (reference sequence). V lost 8 bases and J lost 7, with 18 bases in between. This CDR3 is built from 14 residues. CDR3 coding DNA: TGTGCCAGTGGCCGAACTACGGGGAGCCAGCCCCAGCATTTT. Its translation: CASGRTTGSQPQHF.

The chain combines TRBV19 with TRBJ1-6, with TRBD1 matching over 9 bases. Germline-derived CDR1 and CDR2 are LNHDA and SQIVND (reference sequence). The CDR3 is made up of 15 amino acids. Losses at the gene ends were 9 bases for V and 5 bases for J; bases not matched to a gene: 8. CDR3 DNA: TGTGCCAGCATGCGGGACAGGGCAAATAATTCACCCCTCCACTTT. Protein sequence: CASMRDRANNSPLHF.

As concerns this clonotype: A read error may explain this, as a much larger clone is one base away. CDR3 DNA: TGTGCCATCAGTGAAGTGCGGGGCTATGGCTACACCTTC. This encodes CAISEVRGYGYTF. This rearrangement joins TRBV10-3 to TRBJ1-2; unclear D gene. The length of the CDR3 is 13 residues. V dropped 3 bases and J dropped 4 bases, with 9 bases sitting between them. Germline V gene data show CDR1 as ENHRY and CDR2 as SYGVKD.

The CDR3 DNA reads TGTGCCAGCAGCTTCCCGGGAAATGGCTACACCTTC. Translation gives CASSFPGNGYTF. This chain uses TRBV7-2 with TRBJ1-2; D ambiguous. Germline values: CDR1 SGHTA, CDR2 FQGNSA. The CDR3 spans 12 residues. Trimming left V 3 bases short and J 6 bases short, with 8 bases between.

J is TRBJ1-1 and V is TRBV2; possibly TRBD1 for D (6 bases). Germline V gives CDR1 SNHLY, CDR2 FYNNEI. The CDR3 is 13 amino acids. V lost 4 bases and J 3 bases, leaving 9 bases between the germline ends. CDR3 nucleotide sequence: TGTGCCAGCAGTGCAGGGGTTTACACTGAAGCTTTCTTT. Translated: CASSAGVYTEAFF.

This clonotype was detected only a few times. V and J are TRBV10-3 and TRBJ2-7; the match to TRBD1 covers 9 bases. V shed 0 bases and J 5 bases; nucleotides not matched to a gene: 2. This CDR3 is 14 amino acids long. Germline V gene data show CDR1 as ENHRY and CDR2 as SYGVKD. This chain's CDR3 is CAISESGTGHEQYV. DNA for the CDR3: TGTGCCATCAGTGAGTCGGGGACAGGGCACGAGCAGTACGTC.

To note about this clonotype: This sequence may be a read error, since a much larger clone differs from it by one base. V gene TRBV10-3 combines with J gene TRBJ2-4; 8 bases fit TRBD2. Germline V gene data show CDR1 as ENHRY and CDR2 as SYGVKD. This CDR3 is 16 amino acids long. J was trimmed by 4 bases and V by 4 bases; bases with no gene match: 9. For the CDR3, the DNA is TGTGCCATCAGTGCGCGTCACGGGGGGGCTAAAAACATTCAGTACTTC. Translating it yields CAISARHGGAKNIQYF.

This clonotype has a single count. DNA of the CDR3: TGTGCCAGCAGCAGCGGGAAGATCCGGGTCGTTCAAGAGACCCAGTACTTC. Residues: CASSSGKIRVVQETQYF. V is TRBV7-2 and J is TRBJ2-5; the match to TRBD2 covers 7 bases. The J segment lost 2 bases and the V segment lost 5 bases, leaving 14 bases of the junction unmatched. The CDR3 contains 17 residues. The germline V gene encodes CDR1 SGHTA and CDR2 FQGNSA.

In its sample, this clonotype was seen many times. The rearrangement joins TRBV7-6 to TRBJ2-2, with unresolved D. Germline assignment: CDR1 SGHVS and CDR2 FNYEAQ. CDR3 size: 11 residues. Between the trimmed V and J ends, which lost 2 bases and 8 bases, there was a span of 3 bases. The CDR3 DNA follows: TGTGCCAGCAGCTTATTAGGGGAGCTGTTTTTT. The encoded protein is CASSLLGELFF. The variable domain in full, completed from reference TRBV7-6 and TRBJ2-2, reads GAGVSQSPRYKVTKRGQDVALRCDPISGHVSLYWYRQALGQGPEFLTYFNYEAQQDKSGLPNDRFSAERPEGSISTLTIQRTEQRDSAMYRCASSLLGELFFGEGSRLTVL.

V gene TRBV5-1 combines with J gene TRBJ1-2; a weak D match, TRBD1 (5 bases). The CDR3 is 15 residues long. CDR1 is SGHRS and CDR2 is YFSETQ in the germline V gene. The ends were cut back, 2 bases at V and 3 bases at J, with 14 bases in the middle. Written as DNA, the CDR3 is TGCGCCAGCAGCTTTGGGGACGGGAGGGACTATGGCTACACCTTC. This gives the protein CASSFGDGRDYGYTF.

The rearrangement joins TRBV7-1 to TRBJ1-2, with TRBD1 as a possible D gene (6 bases). TRBV7-1 falls under the ORF class, with uncertain function. The CDR3 runs 15 residues. V lost 3 bases and J 6 bases, leaving 17 bases between the germline ends. CDR3 coding DNA: TGTGCCAGCAGCTCGGGGACGGGGAGGGGGAATGGCTACACCTTC. It encodes CASSSGTGRGNGYTF.